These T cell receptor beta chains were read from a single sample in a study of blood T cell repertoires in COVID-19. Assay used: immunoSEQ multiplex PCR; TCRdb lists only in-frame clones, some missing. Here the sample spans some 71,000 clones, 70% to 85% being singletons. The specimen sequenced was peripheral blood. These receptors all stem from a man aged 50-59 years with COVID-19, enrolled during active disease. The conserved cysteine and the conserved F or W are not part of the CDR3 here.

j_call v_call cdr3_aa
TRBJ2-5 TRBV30 AWSRGGQETQY
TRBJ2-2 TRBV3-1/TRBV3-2 ASSPGLAWAGELF
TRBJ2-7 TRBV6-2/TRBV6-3 ASSYSSGTGSYEQY
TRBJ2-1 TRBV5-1 ASSTTSGGNEQF
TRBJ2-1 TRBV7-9 ASSYARLAGDNEQF
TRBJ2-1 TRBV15 ATSRSRLAGGTYNEQF
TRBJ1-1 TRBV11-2 ASSSQADTEAF
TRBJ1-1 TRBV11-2 ASSYGRVGMNTEAF
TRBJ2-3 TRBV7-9 ASSSRDRGQSGDTQY
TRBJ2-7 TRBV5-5 ASSSYRAREQY
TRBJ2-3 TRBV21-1 ASSKTLAGDLPPQY
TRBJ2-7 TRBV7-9 ASSSQTPVGGSYEQY
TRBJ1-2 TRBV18 ASSPADSGAGYGYT
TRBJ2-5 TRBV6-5 ASTGETQY
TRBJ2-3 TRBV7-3 ASSSGLASSTDTQY
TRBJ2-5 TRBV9 ASSVAIQGGETQY
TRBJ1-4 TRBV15 ATRGGQVAEKLF
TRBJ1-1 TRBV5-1 ASSSDGGSTEAF
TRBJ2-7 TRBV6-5 ASSYPGAHEQY